The sequence of this T cell receptor beta chain was determined in a study of CXCR3-negative and CXCR3-positive naive CD8 T cells. Study-wide context: Sequencing gave about 140 million TRB reads overall, about 1.5 +/- 0.3 million per library.

Study results and limitations: Memory CD8+ cells showed much lower diversity, while both naive subsets were comparably high. CXCR3-expressing naive cells carried TRB CDR3s more hydrophobic than those of CXCR3-negative naive cells. Naive cells, whether CXCR3-negative or CXCR3-positive, had similar TRBV-TRBJ usage, while memory cells differed.

Naive CD8+ T cells had a CD45RO-CCR7+CD27+CD95- phenotype. The authors made the TRB cDNA libraries by 5' RACE using UMI labels. TCRdb re-called the 5' RACE reads and gives one entry per CDR3 protein, without DNA. The sample table sets out some 54,000 distinct CDR3 sequences. The CDR3 has 16 amino acids. The V gene's germline CDR1 is SGHKS and CDR2 YYEKEE (reference sequence). About this clonotype itself: As yet, its antigen is unknown.

The chain employs TRBV5-5 and TRBJ2-2; TCRdb names TRBD1, which stays unverified in the absence of DNA. Sequencing used naive CXCR3+ CD8+ T cells from blood. Subset denoted: CD45RO-CCR7+CD27+CD95- naive CD8+ T cells expressing CXCR3 (TNR3+). The receptor's source is a human donor in good health. Some clones in this sample may be carry-over from other donors' samples. The CDR3 loop is CASSLGTGGYTGELFF.